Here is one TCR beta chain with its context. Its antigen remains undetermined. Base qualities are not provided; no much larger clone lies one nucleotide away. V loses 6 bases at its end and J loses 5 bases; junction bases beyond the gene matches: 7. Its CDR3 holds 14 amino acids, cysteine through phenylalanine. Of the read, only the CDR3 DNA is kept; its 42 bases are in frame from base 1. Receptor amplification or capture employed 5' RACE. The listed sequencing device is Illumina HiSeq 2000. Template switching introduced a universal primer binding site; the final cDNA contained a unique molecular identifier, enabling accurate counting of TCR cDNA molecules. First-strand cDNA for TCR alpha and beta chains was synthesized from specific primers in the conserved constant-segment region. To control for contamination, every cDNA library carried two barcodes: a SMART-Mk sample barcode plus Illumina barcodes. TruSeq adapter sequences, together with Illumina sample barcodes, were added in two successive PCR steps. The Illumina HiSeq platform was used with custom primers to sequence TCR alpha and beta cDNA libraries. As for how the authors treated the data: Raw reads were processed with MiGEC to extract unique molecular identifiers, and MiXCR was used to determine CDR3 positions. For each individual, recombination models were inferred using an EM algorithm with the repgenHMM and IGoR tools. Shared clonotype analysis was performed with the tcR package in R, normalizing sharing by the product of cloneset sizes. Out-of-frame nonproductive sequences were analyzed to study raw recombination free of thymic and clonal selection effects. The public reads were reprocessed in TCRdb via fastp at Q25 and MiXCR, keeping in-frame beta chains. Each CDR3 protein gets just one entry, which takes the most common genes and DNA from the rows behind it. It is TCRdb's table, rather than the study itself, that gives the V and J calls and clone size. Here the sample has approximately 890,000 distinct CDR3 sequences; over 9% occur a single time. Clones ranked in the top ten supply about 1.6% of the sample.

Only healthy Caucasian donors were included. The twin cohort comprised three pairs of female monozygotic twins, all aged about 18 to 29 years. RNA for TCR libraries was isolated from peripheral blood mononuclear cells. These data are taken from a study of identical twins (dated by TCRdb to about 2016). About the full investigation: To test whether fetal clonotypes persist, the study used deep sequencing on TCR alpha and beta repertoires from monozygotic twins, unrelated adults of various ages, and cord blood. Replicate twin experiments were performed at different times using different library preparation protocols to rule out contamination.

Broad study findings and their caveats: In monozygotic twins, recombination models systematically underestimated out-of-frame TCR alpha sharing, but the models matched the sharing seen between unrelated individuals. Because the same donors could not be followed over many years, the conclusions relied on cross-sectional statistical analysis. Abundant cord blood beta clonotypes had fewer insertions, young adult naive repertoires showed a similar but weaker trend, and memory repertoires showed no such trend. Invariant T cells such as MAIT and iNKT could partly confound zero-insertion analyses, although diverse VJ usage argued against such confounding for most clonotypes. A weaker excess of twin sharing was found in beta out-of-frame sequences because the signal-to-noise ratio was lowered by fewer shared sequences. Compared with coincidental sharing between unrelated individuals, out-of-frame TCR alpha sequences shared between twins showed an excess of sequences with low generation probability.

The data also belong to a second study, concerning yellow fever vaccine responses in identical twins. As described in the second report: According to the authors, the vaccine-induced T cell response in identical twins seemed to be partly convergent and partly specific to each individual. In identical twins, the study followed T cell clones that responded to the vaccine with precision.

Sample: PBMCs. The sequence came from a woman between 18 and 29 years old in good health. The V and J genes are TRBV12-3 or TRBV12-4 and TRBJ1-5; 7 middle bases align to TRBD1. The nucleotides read TGTGCCAGCAGCTCGGACAGGACGTATCAGCCCCAGCATTTT. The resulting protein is CASSSDRTYQPQHF.